These 9 T cell receptor beta chains were all obtained from the same sample, sequenced in a study of T cell responses to AZD1222 COVID-19 vaccine. Assay used: immunoSEQ multiplex PCR; TCRdb lists only in-frame clones, some missing. The sample holds tens of thousands of clones, roughly 90% seen once. Sequencing was performed on peripheral blood, taken on day 0 of AZD1222 vaccination. These receptors came from an adult in good health.

This clone was seen just once. The CDR3 DNA sequence: TGTGCCAGCAGTTTAGAGGACGGATCAAAGGGTAAAGCTTTCTTT. Its translation is CASSLEDGSKGKAFF. This chain links TRBV28 with TRBJ1-1; no clear D. The CDR3 totals 15 residues. Germline assignment: CDR1 MDHEN and CDR2 SYDVKM. V lost 2 bases to trimming and J lost 9 bases, with 19 bases between them.

The genes are TRBV28 and TRBJ2-7; 10 bases align to TRBD1. Per germline, CDR1 MDHEN and CDR2 SYDVKM. V dropped 2 bases and J dropped 3; count of bases not matched to a gene: 4. The CDR3 has 15 amino acids. CDR3 coding DNA: TGTGCCAGCAGTTTAGGGACAGGGGTACTCTACGAGCAGTACTTC. The encoded protein is CASSLGTGVLYEQYF.

The genes are TRBV5-4 and TRBJ2-2; TRBD1 agrees at 9 bases. This CDR3 is built from 16 residues. Germline trimming cut 4 bases from V and 1 base from J; bases unmatched to any gene: 5. Germline V gene data show CDR1 as SGHNT and CDR2 as YYREEE (reference sequence). In DNA, the CDR3 is TGTGCCAGCAGCGCCGGGACAGGGTTGAACACCGGGGAGCTGTTTTTT. Its protein is CASSAGTGLNTGELFF.

The CDR3 nucleotides read TGTGCCAGCAGCTTAGGTTCACAGGGAGGCCCCCTTGATGAAAAACTGTTTTTT. It yields the protein CASSLGSQGGPLDEKLFF. V gene TRBV7-2 combines with J gene TRBJ1-4; D is possibly TRBD1 (6 bases). The CDR3 runs to 18 residues. The germline CDR1 and CDR2 sequences are SGHTA and FQGNSA. With 1 base removed from V and 6 bases from J, the gap between germline ends came to 21 bases.

The rearrangement joins TRBV3-1 (or the pseudogene TRBV3-2) to TRBJ2-7; TRBD2 matches at 15 bases. V lost 5 bases to trimming and J lost 0 bases; unmatched junction nucleotides: 5. The CDR3 spans 17 residues. CDR1 and CDR2 (germline): LGHDT, YNNKEL (reference sequence). CDR3 sequence: CASSSGLAGGLSYEQYF. In nucleotides, the CDR3 is TGTGCCAGCAGCTCGGGACTAGCGGGGGGTCTCTCCTACGAGCAGTACTTC.

The V call is TRBV3-1 (or the pseudogene TRBV3-2), the J call TRBJ1-2, with D hard to call. V lost 7 bases and J 4 bases, leaving 22 bases between the germline ends. This CDR3 has 16 amino acids. From germline, CDR1 is LGHDT and CDR2 YNNKEL (reference sequence). CDR3: CASKITLSILSYGYTF. The CDR3 nucleotides read TGTGCCAGCAAGATAACCCTTAGTATTCTTTCCTATGGCTACACCTTC.

This chain joins TRBV7-2 and TRBJ2-5; 8 positions match TRBD1. The CDR3 is 16 residues long. V was clipped by 4 bases and J by 5 bases; unmatched bases: 12. CDR1 and CDR2 (germline): SGHTA, FQGNSA. The CDR3 region is CASSSVDRGRWETQYF. The CDR3 DNA reads TGTGCCAGCAGCTCTGTAGACAGGGGCAGGTGGGAGACCCAGTACTTC.

The V and J genes are TRBV5-1 and TRBJ1-2, with TRBD1 matching over 7 bases. This CDR3 is 13 amino acids long. After removal of 0 bases from V and 8 bases from J, the junction contained 4 bases not matched to a gene. Per the germline V gene, CDR1 is SGHRS and CDR2 is YFSETQ. The DNA for the CDR3 is TGCGCCAGCAGCTTGGGAGACAGGGACGGCTACACCTTC. Its translation is CASSLGDRDGYTF.

The chain recombines TRBV18 with TRBJ2-7; D is perhaps TRBD2 (5 bases). Trimming left V 1 base short and J 2 bases short, with 6 bases between. The CDR3 is 13 amino acids. Germline V CDR1 and CDR2: KGHSH, LQKENI. The CDR3 sequence is CASSPQRAYEQYF. The CDR3 DNA reads TGTGCCAGCTCACCACAGAGGGCCTACGAGCAGTACTTC.